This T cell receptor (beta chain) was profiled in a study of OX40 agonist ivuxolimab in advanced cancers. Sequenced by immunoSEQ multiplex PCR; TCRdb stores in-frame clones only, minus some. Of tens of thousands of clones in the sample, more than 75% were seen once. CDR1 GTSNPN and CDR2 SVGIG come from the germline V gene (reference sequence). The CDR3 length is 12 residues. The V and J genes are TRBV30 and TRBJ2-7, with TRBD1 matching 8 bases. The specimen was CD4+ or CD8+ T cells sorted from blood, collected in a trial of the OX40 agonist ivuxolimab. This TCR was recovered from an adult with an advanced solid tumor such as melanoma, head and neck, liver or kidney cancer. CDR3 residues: CSRGRVLDEQYF. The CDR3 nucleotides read TGTAGCAGGGGGCGGGTTCTGGACGAGCAGTACTTC.